This TCR beta chain originates from a study of blood T cell repertoires in COVID-19. Study in general: From T cells, B-cell-depleted T cells, or PBMCs came the material, which was cDNA or gDNA.

CDR3 size: 12 residues. Germline lookup yields CDR1 SGHTA and CDR2 FQGNSA. The V end was cut by 7 bases, the J end by 2 bases, with 8 bases between. How the authors handled the data: The authors estimated nucleated cell counts from reference gene primer amplification. Repertoires were generated with immunoSEQ multiplex PCR, while TCRdb's copy carries only in-frame clones and drops some. V, J and clone size were drawn from that table, and D and trimming were deduced from the DNA. The sample contains 150,000 or so clones, 84% of which appear only once. V usage is TRBV7-2 and J usage is TRBJ1-2; perhaps TRBD1 as D (5 bases). The source of this sequence is a human donor in a cohort sampled during active COVID-19. Sequenced material: peripheral blood. The CDR3 region is CASTSGNYGYTF. CDR3 sequence (DNA): TGTGCCAGCACATCAGGGAACTATGGCTACACCTTC.